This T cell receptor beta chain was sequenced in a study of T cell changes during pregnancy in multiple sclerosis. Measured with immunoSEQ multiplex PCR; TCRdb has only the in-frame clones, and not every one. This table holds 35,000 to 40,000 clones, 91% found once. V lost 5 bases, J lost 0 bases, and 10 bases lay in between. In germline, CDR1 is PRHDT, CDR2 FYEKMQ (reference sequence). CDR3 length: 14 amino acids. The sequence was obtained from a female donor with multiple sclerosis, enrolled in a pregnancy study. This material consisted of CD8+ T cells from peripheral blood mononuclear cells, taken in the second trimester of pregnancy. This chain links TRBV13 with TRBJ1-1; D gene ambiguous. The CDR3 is CASSLRKMNTEAFF. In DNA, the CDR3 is TGTGCCAGCAGCCTCAGAAAGATGAACACTGAAGCTTTCTTT.